This TCR beta chain came from a study of T cell repertoires in cytomegalovirus infection. TCRdb re-called the reads through MiXCR, storing one row per CDR3 protein. The sample records over 200,000 distinct CDR3 sequences, about 13% being singletons. The CDR3 runs 14 residues. Trimming shortened V by 2 bases and J by 2 bases, and 9 bases separated the two germline ends. CDR1 and CDR2 (germline): SGHNT, YENEEA. The sequenced material came from PBMCs. V and J are TRBV11-3 and TRBJ2-5; no clear D gene. The origin of this receptor is a human donor in good health (CMV status not recorded). Some clones in this sample may be carry-over from other donors' samples. CDR3 loop: CASSLSTIQETQYF. The DNA of the CDR3 is TGTGCCAGCAGCTTAAGTACAATACAAGAGACCCAGTACTTC.